The clone carrying this T cell receptor delta chain was seen only a few times. The antigen is undetermined. TCRdb made new clone calls on the multiplex PCR reads using CATT. The top ten hold about 8.3% of the sample, which has tens of thousands of delta-chain clones, less than 2% seen once. Germline V gene lookup returns CDR1 TSWWSYY and CDR2 QGS. The CDR3 has 21 amino acids. Trimming at V came to 1 base and at J to 2 bases, leaving 20 bases not matched to a gene. Gammadelta T cells were flow-sorted from PBMC into Vgamma9/Vdelta2+ and Vdelta2-negative populations for bulk analysis. This entry is derived from a study of γδ T cells in repeated Plasmodium falciparum infection. Turning to the study itself: Malaria-naive adults were infected with P. falciparum NF54 four times over roughly 590 days. Samples were taken at baseline, before some infections, and 21 days after each. Malian repertoires were sampled cross-sectionally without transmission and longitudinally through febrile malaria. Findings and caveats of the study: The Malian cohort came from a small rural village of predominantly one ethnic group.

This sequence originates from a pool of human donors (malaria-infected and uninfected, not separated). Sequences were obtained from gamma-delta T cells from blood. V is TRDV1 and J is TRDJ1; 9 nucleotides match TRDD3. The J gene was not available in TCRdb and was assigned here by matching the DNA to germline segments. The CDR3 sequence is CALGEPSLMSSLGEATDKLIF. In nucleotides, the CDR3 is TGTGCTCTTGGGGAACCCTCCTTGATGTCCTCACTGGGGGAAGCTACCGATAAACTCATCTTT.